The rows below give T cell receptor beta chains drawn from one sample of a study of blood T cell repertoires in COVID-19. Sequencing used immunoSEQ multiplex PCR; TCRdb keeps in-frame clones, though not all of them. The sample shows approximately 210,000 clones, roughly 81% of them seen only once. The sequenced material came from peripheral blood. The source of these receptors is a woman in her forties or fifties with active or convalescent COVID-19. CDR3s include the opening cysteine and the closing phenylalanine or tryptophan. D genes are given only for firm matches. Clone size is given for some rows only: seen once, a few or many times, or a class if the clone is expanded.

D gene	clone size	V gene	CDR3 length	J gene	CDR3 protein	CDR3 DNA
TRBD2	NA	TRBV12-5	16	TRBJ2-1	CASALGTSGRLNEQFF	TGTGCTAGTGCTCTTGGGACTAGCGGGAGATTAAATGAGCAGTTCTTC
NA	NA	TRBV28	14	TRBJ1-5	CASSRAIRGQPQHF	TGTGCCAGCAGTCGGGCGATCCGGGGGCAGCCCCAGCATTTT
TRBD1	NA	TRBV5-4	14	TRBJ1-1	CASSSGQGETEAFF	TGTGCCAGCAGCAGCGGACAGGGAGAAACTGAAGCTTTCTTT
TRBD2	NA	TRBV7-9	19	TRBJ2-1	CASSSGLAGGRRSYNEQFF	TGTGCCAGCAGCTCGGGACTAGCGGGGGGGCGTAGGTCCTACAATGAGCAGTTCTTC
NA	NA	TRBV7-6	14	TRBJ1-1	CASSQRQGATEAFF	TGTGCCAGCAGCCAAAGGCAGGGTGCCACTGAAGCTTTCTTT
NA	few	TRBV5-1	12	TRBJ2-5	CASSRWGQTQYF	TGCGCCAGCAGCCGGTGGGGGCAGACCCAGTACTTC
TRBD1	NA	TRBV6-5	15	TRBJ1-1	CASSPIDRGGTEAFF	TGTGCCAGCAGCCCGATCGACAGGGGGGGGACTGAAGCTTTCTTT
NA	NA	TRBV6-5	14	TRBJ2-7	CASSGGGLGYEQYF	TGTGCCAGCAGCGGAGGGGGCTTGGGGTACGAGCAGTACTTC
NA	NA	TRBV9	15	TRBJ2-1	CASSLGATDPNEQFF	TGTGCCAGCAGCCTTGGGGCTACGGATCCCAATGAGCAGTTCTTC
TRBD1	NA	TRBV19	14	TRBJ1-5	CASSKGQRNQPQHF	TGTGCCAGTAGTAAGGGACAGCGTAATCAGCCCCAGCATTTT
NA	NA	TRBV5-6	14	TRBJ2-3	CASSALTSRDTQYF	TGTGCCAGCAGCGCCCTGACTAGTCGGGATACGCAGTATTTT
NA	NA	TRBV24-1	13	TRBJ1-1	CATSTNENTEAFF	TGTGCCACCAGTACTAACGAGAACACTGAAGCTTTCTTT
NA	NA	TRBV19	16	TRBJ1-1	CASSSLGAGRGTEAFF	TGTGCCAGTAGTTCCCTGGGGGCAGGACGCGGCACTGAAGCTTTCTTT